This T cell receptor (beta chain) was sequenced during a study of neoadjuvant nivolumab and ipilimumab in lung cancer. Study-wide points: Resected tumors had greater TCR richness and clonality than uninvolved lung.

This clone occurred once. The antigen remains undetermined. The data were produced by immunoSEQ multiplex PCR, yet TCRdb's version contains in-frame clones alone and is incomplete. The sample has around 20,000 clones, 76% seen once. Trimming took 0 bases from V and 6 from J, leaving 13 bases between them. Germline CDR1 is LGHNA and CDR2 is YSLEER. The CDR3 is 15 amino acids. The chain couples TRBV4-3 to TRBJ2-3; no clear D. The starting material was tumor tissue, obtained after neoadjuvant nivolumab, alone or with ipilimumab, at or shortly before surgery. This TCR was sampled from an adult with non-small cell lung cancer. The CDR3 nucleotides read TGCGCCAGCAGCCAAGATTATCCAGGAAGGGATACGCAGTATTTT. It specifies CASSQDYPGRDTQYF.